This T cell receptor beta chain is from a study of PD-1 blockade in classical Hodgkin lymphoma. Study findings and constraints: TCR diversity at baseline was reported to be reduced in newly diagnosed patients relative to healthy donors. What drove the repertoire differences, possibly disease activity or prior therapy, has not been defined.

Sample time point: newly diagnosed, previously untreated cHL patient sample. Isolation of CD8+ T cells from thawed PBMCs used magnetic negative selection. It was PBMCs in newly diagnosed, untreated classical Hodgkin lymphoma that served as comparison. This clone was found a few times. Its antigen is as yet unknown. Sequenced by immunoSEQ multiplex PCR; TCRdb stores in-frame clones only, minus some. The sample lists around 10,000 clones, 80% to 90% seen once, with under 15% in the top ten. Germline loops: CDR1 SEHNR, CDR2 FQNEAQ (reference sequence). The CDR3 covers 12 residues. Trimming shortened V by 3 bases and J by 4 bases, and 4 bases separated the two germline ends.

The genes are TRBV7-9 and TRBJ1-5; D remains ambiguous. The sequence was collected from a human donor with classical Hodgkin lymphoma. The specimen was CD8+ T cells from blood. The CDR3 region is CASSLGNQPQHF. The DNA for the CDR3 is TGTGCCAGCAGCTTGGGAAATCAGCCCCAGCATTTT.